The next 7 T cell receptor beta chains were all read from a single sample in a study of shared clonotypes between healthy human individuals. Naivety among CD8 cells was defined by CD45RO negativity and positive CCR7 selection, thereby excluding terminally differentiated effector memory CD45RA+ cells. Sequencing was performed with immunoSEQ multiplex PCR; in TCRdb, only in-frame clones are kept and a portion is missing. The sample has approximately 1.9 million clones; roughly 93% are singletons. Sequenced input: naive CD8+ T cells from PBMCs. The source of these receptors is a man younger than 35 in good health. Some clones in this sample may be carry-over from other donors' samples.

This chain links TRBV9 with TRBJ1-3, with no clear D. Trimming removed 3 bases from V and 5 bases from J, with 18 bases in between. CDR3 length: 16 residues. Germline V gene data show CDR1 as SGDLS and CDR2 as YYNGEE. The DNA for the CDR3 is TGTGCCAGCAGCGCCGTTGCGAGTAAAGAAAGAAACACCATATATTTT. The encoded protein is CASSAVASKERNTIYF.

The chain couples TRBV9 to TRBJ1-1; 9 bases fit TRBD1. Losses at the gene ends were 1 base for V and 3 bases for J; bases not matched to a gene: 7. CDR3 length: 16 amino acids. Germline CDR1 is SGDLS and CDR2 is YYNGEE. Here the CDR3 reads CASSVFRTGEDTEAFF. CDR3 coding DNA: TGTGCCAGCAGCGTATTTCGGACAGGGGAGGACACTGAAGCTTTCTTT.

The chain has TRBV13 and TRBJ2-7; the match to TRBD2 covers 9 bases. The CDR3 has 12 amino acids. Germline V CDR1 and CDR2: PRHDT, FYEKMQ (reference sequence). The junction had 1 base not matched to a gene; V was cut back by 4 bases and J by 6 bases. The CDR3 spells CASSWGLAEQYF. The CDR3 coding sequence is TGTGCCAGCAGCTGGGGACTAGCCGAGCAGTACTTC.

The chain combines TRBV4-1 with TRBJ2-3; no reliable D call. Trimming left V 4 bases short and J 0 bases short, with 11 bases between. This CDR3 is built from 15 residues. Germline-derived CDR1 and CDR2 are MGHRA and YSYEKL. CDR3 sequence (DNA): TGCGCCAGCAGCCTAGACGGAGCTAGCACAGATACGCAGTATTTT. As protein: CASSLDGASTDTQYF.

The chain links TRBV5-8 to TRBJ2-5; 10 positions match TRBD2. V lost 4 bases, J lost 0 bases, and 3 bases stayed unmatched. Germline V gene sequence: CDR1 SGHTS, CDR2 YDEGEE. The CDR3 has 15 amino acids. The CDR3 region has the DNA TGTGCCAGCAGCGCCGGGACTAGCGACCAAGAGACCCAGTACTTC. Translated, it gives CASSAGTSDQETQYF.

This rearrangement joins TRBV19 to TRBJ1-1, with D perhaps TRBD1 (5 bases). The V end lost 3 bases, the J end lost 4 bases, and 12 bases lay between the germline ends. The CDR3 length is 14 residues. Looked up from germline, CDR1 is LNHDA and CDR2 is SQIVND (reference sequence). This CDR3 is CASSIGGRSTEAFF. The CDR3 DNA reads TGTGCCAGTAGTATCGGGGGAAGGAGCACTGAAGCTTTCTTT.

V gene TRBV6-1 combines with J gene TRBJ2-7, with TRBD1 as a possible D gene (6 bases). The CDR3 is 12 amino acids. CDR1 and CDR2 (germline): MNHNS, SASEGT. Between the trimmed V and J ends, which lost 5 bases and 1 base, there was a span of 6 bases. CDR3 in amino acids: CASSRGSYEQYF. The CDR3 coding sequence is TGTGCCAGCAGTAGGGGGTCCTACGAGCAGTACTTC.